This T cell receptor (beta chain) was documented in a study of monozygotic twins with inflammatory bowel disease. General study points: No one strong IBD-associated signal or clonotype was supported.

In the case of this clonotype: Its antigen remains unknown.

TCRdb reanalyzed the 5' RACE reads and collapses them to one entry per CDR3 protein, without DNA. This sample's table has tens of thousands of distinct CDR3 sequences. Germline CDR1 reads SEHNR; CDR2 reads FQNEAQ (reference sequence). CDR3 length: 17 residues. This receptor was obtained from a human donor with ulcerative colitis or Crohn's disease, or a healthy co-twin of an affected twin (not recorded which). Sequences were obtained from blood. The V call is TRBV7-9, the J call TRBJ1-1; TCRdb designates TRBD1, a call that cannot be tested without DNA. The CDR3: CASSLRLGGSRNTEAFF.